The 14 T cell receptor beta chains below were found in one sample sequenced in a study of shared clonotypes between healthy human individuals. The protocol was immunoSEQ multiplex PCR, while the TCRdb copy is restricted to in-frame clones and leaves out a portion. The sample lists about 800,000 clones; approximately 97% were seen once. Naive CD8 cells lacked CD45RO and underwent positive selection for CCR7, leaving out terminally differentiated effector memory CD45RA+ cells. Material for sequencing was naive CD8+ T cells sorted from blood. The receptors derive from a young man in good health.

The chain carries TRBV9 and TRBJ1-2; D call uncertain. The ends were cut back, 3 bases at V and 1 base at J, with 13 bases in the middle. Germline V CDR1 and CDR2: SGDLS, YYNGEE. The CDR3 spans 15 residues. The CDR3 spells CASSATPAYNYGYTF. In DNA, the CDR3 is TGTGCCAGCAGCGCAACCCCGGCATATAACTATGGCTACACCTTC. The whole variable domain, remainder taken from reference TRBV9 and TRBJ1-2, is DSGVTQTPKHLITATGQRVTLRCSPRSGDLSVYWYQQSLDQGLQFLIQYYNGEERAKGNILERFSAQQFPDLHSELNLSSLELGDSALYFCASSATPAYNYGYTFGSGTRLTVV.

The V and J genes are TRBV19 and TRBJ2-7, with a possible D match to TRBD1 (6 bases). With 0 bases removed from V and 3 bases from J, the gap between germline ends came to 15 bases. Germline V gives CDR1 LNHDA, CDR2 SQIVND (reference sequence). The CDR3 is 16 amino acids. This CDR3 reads CASSIDVYRVSYEQYF. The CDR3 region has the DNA TGTGCCAGTAGTATAGATGTTTACAGGGTGAGCTACGAGCAGTACTTC.

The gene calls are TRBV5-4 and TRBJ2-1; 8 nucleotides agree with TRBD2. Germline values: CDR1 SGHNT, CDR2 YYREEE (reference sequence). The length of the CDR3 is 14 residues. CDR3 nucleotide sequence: TGTGCGTCCGGGGGGGGACACCGGCCCGGTGAGCAGTTCTTC. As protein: CASGGGHRPGEQFF.

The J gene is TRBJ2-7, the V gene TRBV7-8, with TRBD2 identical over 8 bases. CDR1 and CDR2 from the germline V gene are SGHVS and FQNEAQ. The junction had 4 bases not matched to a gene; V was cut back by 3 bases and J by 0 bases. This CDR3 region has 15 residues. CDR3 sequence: CASSLSSGDSYEQYF. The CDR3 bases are TGTGCCAGCAGCTTGAGTAGCGGGGACTCCTACGAGCAGTACTTC.

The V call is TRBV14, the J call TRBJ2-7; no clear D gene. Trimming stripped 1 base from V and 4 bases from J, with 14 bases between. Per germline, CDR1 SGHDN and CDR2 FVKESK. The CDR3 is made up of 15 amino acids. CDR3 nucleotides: TGTGCCAGCAGCCAAGTAGCCCACACTCCTTACGAGCAGTACTTC. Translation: CASSQVAHTPYEQYF.

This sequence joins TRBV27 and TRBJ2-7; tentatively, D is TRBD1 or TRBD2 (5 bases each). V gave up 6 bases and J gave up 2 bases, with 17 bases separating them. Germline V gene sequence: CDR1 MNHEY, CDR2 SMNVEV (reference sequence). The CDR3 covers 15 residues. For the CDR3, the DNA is TGTGCCAGCAGCCCGGGGCCGCCTCAACCCTACGAGCAGTACTTC. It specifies CASSPGPPQPYEQYF.

CDR3 protein: CASSPEGSSETQYF. The CDR3 coding sequence is TGTGCCAGCAGCCCGGAGGGTAGCTCAGAGACCCAGTACTTC. The V gene is TRBV11-3, the J gene TRBJ2-5; maybe TRBD2 (6 bases). The V and J ends lost 5 bases and 4 bases respectively, with 14 bases between them. Germline values: CDR1 SGHNT, CDR2 YENEEA. The CDR3 is 14 residues long.

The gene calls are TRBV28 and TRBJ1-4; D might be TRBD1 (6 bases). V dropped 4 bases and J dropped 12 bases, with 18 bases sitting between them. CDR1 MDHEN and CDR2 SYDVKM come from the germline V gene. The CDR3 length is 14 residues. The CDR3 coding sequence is TGTGCCAGCAGTTGGGGTAGGGACACTACGGAACTGTTTTTT. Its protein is CASSWGRDTTELFF.

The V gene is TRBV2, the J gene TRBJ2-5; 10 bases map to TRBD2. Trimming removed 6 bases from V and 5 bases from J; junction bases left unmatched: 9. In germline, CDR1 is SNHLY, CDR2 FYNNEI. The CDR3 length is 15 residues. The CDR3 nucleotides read TGTGCCAGCAGATCTAGCGGGAGTTGGAGCGAGACCCAGTACTTC. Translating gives CASRSSGSWSETQYF. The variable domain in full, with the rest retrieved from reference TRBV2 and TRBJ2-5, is EPEVTQTPSHQVTQMGQEVILRCVPISNHLYFYWYRQILGQKVEFLVSFYNNEISEKSEIFDDQFSVERPDGSNFTLKIRSTKLEDSAMYFCASRSSGSWSETQYFGPGTRLLVL.

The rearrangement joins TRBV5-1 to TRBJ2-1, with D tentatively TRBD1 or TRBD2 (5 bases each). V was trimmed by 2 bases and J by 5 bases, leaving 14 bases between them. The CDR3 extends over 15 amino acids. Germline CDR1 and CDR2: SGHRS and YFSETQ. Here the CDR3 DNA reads TGCGCCAGCAGCTTCCCCCGGGACCTAAACAATGAGCAGTTCTTC. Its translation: CASSFPRDLNNEQFF.

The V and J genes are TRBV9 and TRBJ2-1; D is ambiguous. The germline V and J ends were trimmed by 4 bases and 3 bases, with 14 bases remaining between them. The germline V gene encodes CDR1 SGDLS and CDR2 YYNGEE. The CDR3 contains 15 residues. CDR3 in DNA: TGTGCCAGCAGCACATCCGCGGAGCGCTACAATGAGCAGTTCTTC. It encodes CASSTSAERYNEQFF.

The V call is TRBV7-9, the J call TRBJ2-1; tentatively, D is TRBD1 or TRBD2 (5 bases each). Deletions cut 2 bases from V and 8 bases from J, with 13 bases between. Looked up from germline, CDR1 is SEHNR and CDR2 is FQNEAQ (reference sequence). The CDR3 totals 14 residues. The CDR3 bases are TGTGCCAGCAGCTTAACGGGCCGGGACGATGAGCAGTTCTTC. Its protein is CASSLTGRDDEQFF.

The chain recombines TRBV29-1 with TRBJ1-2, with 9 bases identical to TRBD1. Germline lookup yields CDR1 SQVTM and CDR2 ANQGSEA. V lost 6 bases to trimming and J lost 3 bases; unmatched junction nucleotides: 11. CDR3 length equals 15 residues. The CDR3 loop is CSVNPGTGRDYGYTF. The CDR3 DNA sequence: TGCAGCGTGAACCCCGGGACAGGGCGGGACTATGGCTACACCTTC.

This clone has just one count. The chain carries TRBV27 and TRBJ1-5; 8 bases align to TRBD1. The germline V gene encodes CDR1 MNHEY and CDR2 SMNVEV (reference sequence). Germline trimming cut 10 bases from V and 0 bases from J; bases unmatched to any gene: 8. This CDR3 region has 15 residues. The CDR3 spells CATRDRGYSNQPQHF. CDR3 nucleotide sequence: TGTGCCACCAGAGACAGGGGATATAGCAATCAGCCCCAGCATTTT.